The table lists the clone carrying this T cell receptor beta chain with a few counts. The data belong to a study of identical twins. TCRdb itself ran the 5' RACE reads through MiXCR, one entry per CDR3 protein. Of approximately 890,000 distinct CDR3 sequences listed, about 12% are singletons. Germline lookup yields CDR1 SGHAT and CDR2 FQDESV (reference sequence). Between the trimmed V and J ends, which lost 5 bases and 8 bases, there was a span of 19 bases. The CDR3 consists of 15 residues. The same data also contributed to another study, on yellow fever vaccine responses in identical twins.

The receptor was derived from a woman aged 18-29 years in good health. The source material was PBMCs. V usage is TRBV11-1 and J usage is TRBJ2-1; D may correspond to TRBD1 or TRBD2 (5 bases each). For the CDR3, the DNA is TGTGCCAGCAGCGCCTACTCCGGGACCTCGGATGAGCAGTTCTTC. Protein product: CASSAYSGTSDEQFF.